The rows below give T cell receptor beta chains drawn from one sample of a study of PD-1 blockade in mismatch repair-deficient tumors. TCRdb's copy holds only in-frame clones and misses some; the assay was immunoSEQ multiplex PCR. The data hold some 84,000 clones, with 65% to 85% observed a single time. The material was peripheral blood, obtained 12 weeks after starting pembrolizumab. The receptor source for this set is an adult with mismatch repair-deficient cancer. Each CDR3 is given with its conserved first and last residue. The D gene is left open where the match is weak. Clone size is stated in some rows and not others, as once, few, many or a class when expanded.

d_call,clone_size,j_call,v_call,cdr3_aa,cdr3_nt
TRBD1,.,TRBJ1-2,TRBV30,CAWSGGVYGYTF,TGTGCCTGGTCAGGGGGGGTCTATGGCTACACCTTC
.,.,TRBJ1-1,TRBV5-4,CASSLRKGNTEAFF,TGTGCCAGCAGCTTGCGGAAGGGGAACACTGAAGCTTTCTTT
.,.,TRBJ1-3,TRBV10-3,CAVGRSSGNTIYF,TGTGCCGTCGGGAGGAGCTCTGGAAACACCATATATTTT
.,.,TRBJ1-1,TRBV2,CASSQGEGTEAFF,TGTGCCAGCAGCCAGGGTGAGGGAACTGAAGCTTTCTTT
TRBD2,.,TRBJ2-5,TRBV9,CASSVGRGLEQETQYF,TGTGCCAGCAGCGTAGGTAGGGGACTAGAACAAGAGACCCAGTACTTC
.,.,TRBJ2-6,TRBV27,CASHGDRANVLTF,TGTGCCAGCCATGGGGACAGGGCCAACGTCCTGACTTTC
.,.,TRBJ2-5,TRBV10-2,CASGRQNQETQYF,TGCGCCAGCGGTCGACAGAACCAAGAGACCCAGTACTTC
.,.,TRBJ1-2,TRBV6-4,CASTQTGTPSGGYTF,TGTGCCAGCACCCAAACCGGGACACCCTCGGGGGGCTACACCTTC
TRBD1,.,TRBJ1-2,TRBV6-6,CASSPDRAAGYTF,TGTGCCAGCAGTCCCGACAGGGCGGCTGGCTACACCTTC
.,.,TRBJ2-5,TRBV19,CASSITGGRTQYF,TGTGCCAGTAGTATCACCGGGGGAAGGACCCAGTACTTC
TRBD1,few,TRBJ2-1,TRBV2,CASRPTGGWSNEQFF,TGTGCCAGCAGACCGACAGGGGGCTGGAGCAATGAGCAGTTCTTC
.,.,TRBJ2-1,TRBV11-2,CASSLTLKYNEQFF,TGTGCCAGCAGCTTAACCCTGAAATACAATGAGCAGTTCTTC
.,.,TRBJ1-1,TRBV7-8,CASSPGRGVASFF,TGTGCCAGCAGCCCGGGGAGGGGCGTAGCGTCTTTCTTT
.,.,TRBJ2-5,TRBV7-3,CASSLSGSQETQYF,TGTGCCAGCAGCTTAAGCGGCAGCCAAGAGACCCAGTACTTC
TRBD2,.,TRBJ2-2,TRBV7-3,CASSPGLAGNTGELFF,TGTGCCAGCAGCCCAGGACTAGCGGGCAATACCGGGGAGCTGTTTTTT
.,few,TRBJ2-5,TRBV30,CAWSVGEPETQYF,TGTGCCTGGAGTGTCGGGGAGCCAGAGACCCAGTACTTC
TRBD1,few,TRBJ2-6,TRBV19,CASKGAYSGANVLTF,TGTGCCAGTAAGGGGGCTTACTCTGGGGCCAACGTCCTGACTTTC
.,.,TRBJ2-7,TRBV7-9,CASRSRGESYEQYF,TGTGCCAGCAGGTCACGAGGCGAGTCCTACGAGCAGTACTTC
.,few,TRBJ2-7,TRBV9,CASSVSGQVYEQYF,TGTGCCAGCAGCGTATCAGGACAAGTCTACGAGCAGTACTTC
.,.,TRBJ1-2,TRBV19,CASSGDPYYGYTF,TGTGCCAGTAGTGGGGACCCTTACTATGGCTACACCTTC
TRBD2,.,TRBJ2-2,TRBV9,CASSVARLAGYTGELFF,TGTGCCAGCAGCGTAGCTAGACTAGCGGGTTACACCGGGGAGCTGTTTTTT
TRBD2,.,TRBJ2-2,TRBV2,CASSGLYWTSPNTGELFF,TGTGCCAGCAGTGGCTTATATTGGACTAGCCCGAACACCGGGGAGCTGTTTTTT
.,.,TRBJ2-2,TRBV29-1,CSVEGPTGELFF,TGCAGCGTTGAGGGCCCCACCGGGGAGCTGTTTTTT
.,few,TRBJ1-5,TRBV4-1,CASSQELYGESNQPQHF,TGCGCCAGCAGCCAAGAGCTGTACGGGGAGAGCAATCAGCCCCAGCATTTT
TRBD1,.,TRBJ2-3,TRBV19,CASSGRTGWADTQYF,TGTGCCAGTAGTGGCCGGACAGGTTGGGCAGATACGCAGTATTTT
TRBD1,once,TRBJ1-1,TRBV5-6,CASSLAATGGVGAFF,TGTGCCAGCAGCTTGGCGGCGACAGGGGGCGTCGGGGCTTTCTTT
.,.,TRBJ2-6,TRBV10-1,CASSVAGTVSGANVLTF,TGCGCCAGCAGTGTTGCAGGGACGGTCTCTGGGGCCAACGTCCTGACTTTC
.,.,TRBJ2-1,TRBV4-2,CASSQDLAEQFF,TGTGCCAGCAGCCAAGATCTCGCTGAGCAGTTCTTC
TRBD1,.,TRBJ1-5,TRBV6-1,CASSAEDRGFQPQHF,TGTGCCAGCAGTGCGGAGGACAGGGGTTTTCAGCCCCAGCATTTT
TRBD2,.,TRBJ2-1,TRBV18,CASSRSGGEYNEQFF,TGTGCCAGCTCACGTAGCGGGGGGGAATACAATGAGCAGTTCTTC
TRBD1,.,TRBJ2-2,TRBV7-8,CASSVRGLGTGELFF,TGTGCCAGCAGCGTTAGGGGGCTCGGCACCGGGGAGCTGTTTTTT
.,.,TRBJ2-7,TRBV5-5,CASSFGLPYEQYF,TGTGCCAGCAGCTTTGGACTGCCCTACGAGCAGTACTTC
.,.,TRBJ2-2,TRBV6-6,CASLRQGIGELFF,TGTGCCAGCTTGCGTCAGGGAATCGGGGAGCTGTTTTTT
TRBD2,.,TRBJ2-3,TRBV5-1,CASSLTAGGPDTQYF,TGCGCCAGCAGCTTGACGGCGGGAGGGCCAGATACGCAGTATTTT
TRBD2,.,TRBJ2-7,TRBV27,CASSVGGDYYEQYF,TGTGCCAGCAGTGTGGGAGGGGACTACTACGAGCAGTACTTC
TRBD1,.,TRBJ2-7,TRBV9,CASSYEPGQGAREQYF,TGTGCCAGCAGTTACGAACCGGGACAGGGGGCGCGGGAGCAGTACTTC
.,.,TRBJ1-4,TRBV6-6,CASSYSSQYNEKLFF,TGTGCCAGCAGTTACTCTTCACAGTATAATGAAAAACTGTTTTTT
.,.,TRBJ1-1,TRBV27,CASSLSRRGMEAFF,TGTGCCAGCAGTTTATCGCGCAGGGGCATGGAAGCTTTCTTT